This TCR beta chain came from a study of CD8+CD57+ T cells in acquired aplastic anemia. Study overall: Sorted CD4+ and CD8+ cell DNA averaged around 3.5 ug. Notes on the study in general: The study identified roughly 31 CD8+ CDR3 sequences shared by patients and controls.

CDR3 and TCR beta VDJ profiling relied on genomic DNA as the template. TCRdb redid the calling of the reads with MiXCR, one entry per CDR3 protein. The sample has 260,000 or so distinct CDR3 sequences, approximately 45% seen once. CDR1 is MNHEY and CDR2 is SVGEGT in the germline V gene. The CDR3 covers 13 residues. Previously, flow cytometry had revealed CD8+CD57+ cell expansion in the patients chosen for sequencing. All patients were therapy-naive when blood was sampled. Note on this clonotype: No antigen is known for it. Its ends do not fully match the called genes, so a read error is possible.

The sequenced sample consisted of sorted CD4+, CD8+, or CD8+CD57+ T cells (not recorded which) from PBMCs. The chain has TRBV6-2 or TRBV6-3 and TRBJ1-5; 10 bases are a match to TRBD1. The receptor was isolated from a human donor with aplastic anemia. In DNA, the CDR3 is TGTGTCAGCATGGACAGGGGGGGACAGCCCCAGCATTTT. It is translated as CVSMDRGGQPQHF.